A single sample is the source of the 24 T cell receptor beta chains below, sequenced in a study of patients and donors after allogeneic stem cell transplantation. TCRdb re-called the RT-PCR reads through MiXCR, storing one row per CDR3 protein. The sample includes more than 850,000 distinct CDR3 sequences, about a sixth of them seen just once. Sequencing used blood, either unsorted or a sorted T cell fraction (not recorded which). Receptors originate from a human donor who was either an allogeneic HSCT recipient or a stem cell or donor lymphocyte infusion donor (not recorded which). It is not recorded whose cells these are; they may come from a transplant donor.

This chain joins TRBV5-1 and TRBJ1-1, with D unresolved. The V gene lost 0 bases and the J gene lost 1 base, with 13 bases spanning the gap. The CDR3 spans 16 residues. Germline loops: CDR1 SGHRS, CDR2 YFSETQ. The CDR3 loop is CASSLAGRVGNTEAFF. DNA for the CDR3: TGCGCCAGCAGCTTGGCCGGTAGGGTGGGGAACACTGAAGCTTTCTTT.

This clonotype was seen a few times. This chain joins TRBV2 and TRBJ2-2; D may be TRBD1 or TRBD2 (5 bases each). The CDR3 is 14 amino acids. Trimming pared 9 bases from V and 5 bases from J, leaving 16 bases between. Germline values: CDR1 SNHLY, CDR2 FYNNEI. As DNA, the CDR3 is TGTGCCAGAGAACCCCGGGACGGGACCGGGGAGCTGTTTTTT. It translates to CAREPRDGTGELFF. The full variable domain, completed using reference TRBV2 and TRBJ2-2, is EPEVTQTPSHQVTQMGQEVILRCVPISNHLYFYWYRQILGQKVEFLVSFYNNEISEKSEIFDDQFSVERPDGSNFTLKIRSTKLEDSAMYFCAREPRDGTGELFFGEGSRLTVL.

This clonotype was seen only a few times. J is TRBJ2-7 and V is TRBV4-1, with D tentatively TRBD1 (5 bases). This CDR3 has 14 residues. Trimming pared 5 bases from V and 3 bases from J, leaving 14 bases between. The germline CDR1 and CDR2 sequences are MGHRA and YSYEKL. The CDR3 DNA reads as TGCGCCAGCAGCACCGCTCAGGGAAGCTACGAGCAGTACTTC. It codes for CASSTAQGSYEQYF.

This clonotype has a handful of counts. The CDR3 coding sequence is TGTGCCAGCAGTTTTGAGGACTACGAGCAGTACTTC. It is translated as CASSFEDYEQYF. The chain links TRBV12-3 or TRBV12-4 to TRBJ2-7; D unresolved. The V and J ends lost 3 bases and 3 bases respectively, with 6 bases between them. The CDR3 runs 12 residues.

The chain joins TRBV10-3 to TRBJ2-7; no clear D. The CDR3 spans 10 residues. V lost 8 bases and J lost 6, with 8 bases in between. Germline V gives CDR1 ENHRY, CDR2 SYGVKD. CDR3 nucleotide sequence: TGTGCCATCGGGGAAGGCGAGCAGTACTTC. Residues: CAIGEGEQYF.

The CDR3: CASSLELSTQYF. The CDR3 DNA reads TGTGCCAGCAGCTTAGAGCTTTCTACGCAGTATTTT. The V gene is TRBV7-8, the J gene TRBJ2-3, with D hard to call. The CDR3 has 12 amino acids. Germline V gives CDR1 SGHVS, CDR2 FQNEAQ. Deletions cut 1 base from V and 8 bases from J, with 7 bases between.

This clonotype was seen only a few times. The J gene is TRBJ1-2, the V gene TRBV7-9; 7 nucleotides line up with TRBD1. With V trimmed by 6 bases and J by 0 bases, 13 bases remained unmatched. The CDR3 is 17 residues long. Germline V gene sequence: CDR1 SEHNR, CDR2 FQNEAQ (reference sequence). CDR3 region: CASRSDRPTRANYGYTF. CDR3 nucleotide sequence: TGTGCCAGCAGGTCGGACAGGCCAACGAGGGCTAACTATGGCTACACCTTC.

This clonotype was recorded at least ten times. The chain employs TRBV7-3 and TRBJ1-3; weak D call: TRBD1 (5 bases). Trimming took off 1 base at V and 2 bases at J, with 9 bases between the two ends. Germline values: CDR1 SGHTA, CDR2 FQGTGA. There are 15 residues in the CDR3. The CDR3: CASSLISRAGNTIYF. In DNA form, the CDR3 reads TGTGCCAGCAGCTTAATCTCCAGGGCTGGAAACACCATATATTTT.

This clonotype was observed at least ten times. J is TRBJ2-7 and V is TRBV5-1, with TRBD2 identical over 12 bases. CDR1 is SGHRS, CDR2 YFSETQ, per germline. V lost 4 bases and J lost 0; bases outside the gene matches: 5. The CDR3 is 16 residues long. In DNA, the CDR3 is TGCGCCAGCAGCCCCGGACTAGCGGGGAGCTCCTACGAGCAGTACTTC. Protein sequence: CASSPGLAGSSYEQYF.

This clonotype was recorded many times. The V and J genes are TRBV6-2 or TRBV6-3 and TRBJ2-1; a possible D gene is TRBD2 (5 bases). Trimming took 6 bases from V and 3 from J, leaving 15 bases between them. The CDR3 totals 15 residues. The germline V gene has CDR1 MNHEY and CDR2 SVGEGT. This CDR3 reads CASSRERINYNEQFF. DNA for the CDR3: TGTGCCAGCAGCCGAGAGCGGATTAACTACAATGAGCAGTTCTTC.

This clonotype was detected ten times or more. The chain is built from TRBV7-2 and TRBJ2-1; D is unresolved. The CDR3 is made up of 12 amino acids. Trimming shortened V by 5 bases and J by 9 bases, and 11 bases separated the two germline ends. Germline values: CDR1 SGHTA, CDR2 FQGNSA. The CDR3 region is CASSREVTEQFF. In DNA, the CDR3 is TGTGCCAGCAGCCGAGAGGTTACTGAGCAGTTCTTC.

Remarks on this clonotype: At one end the junction does not follow the germline gene, possibly because of a read error. The rearrangement uses TRBV5-5 and TRBJ1-1; D remains ambiguous. The CDR3 extends over 15 amino acids. Germline assignment: CDR1 SGHKS and CDR2 YYEKEE (reference sequence). This chain's CDR3 is CACSLAGRTNTEAFF. CDR3 coding DNA: TGTGCCTGCAGCTTGGCCGGCAGAACAAACACTGAAGCTTTCTTT.

This chain joins TRBV20-1 and TRBJ2-3, with 14 bases fitting TRBD2. Per the germline V gene, CDR1 is DFQATT and CDR2 is SNEGSKA (reference sequence). CDR3 length: 15 amino acids. V shed 6 bases and J 5 bases; nucleotides not matched to a gene: 7. The CDR3 nucleotides read TGCAGTGCGCCTCCGGGACTAGCGGGAGTAGATACGCAGTATTTT. Encoded protein: CSAPPGLAGVDTQYF.

V gene TRBV3-1 combines with J gene TRBJ2-7; 7 nucleotides agree with TRBD2. The germline CDR1 and CDR2 sequences are LGHDT and YNNKEL (reference sequence). The CDR3 length is 15 residues. The J segment lost 3 bases and the V segment lost 1 base, leaving 6 bases of the junction unmatched. The CDR3 nucleotides are TGTGCCAGCAGCCAAGGTGACGGCGGGAGCTACGAGCAGTACTTC. This encodes CASSQGDGGSYEQYF.

The chain joins TRBV7-2 to TRBJ2-5, with a tentative D call TRBD2 (5 bases). Trimming took 5 bases from V and 7 from J, leaving 5 bases between them. This CDR3 is built from 10 residues. CDR1 is SGHTA and CDR2 is FQGNSA in the germline V gene. The CDR3 nucleotides are TGTGCCAGCAGCGGGAGGACCCAGTACTTC. Translating it yields CASSGRTQYF.

This clonotype was recorded at least ten times. This chain joins TRBV29-1 and TRBJ2-7; TRBD1 matches 10 bases. This CDR3 is 13 amino acids long. The V gene's germline CDR1 is SQVTM and CDR2 ANQGSEA. J was trimmed by 8 bases and V by 5 bases; bases with no gene match: 9. The CDR3 nucleotides are TGCAGCGTTCTTAGCCCGGGACAGGGGAAGCAGTACTTC. Its protein is CSVLSPGQGKQYF.

This clonotype was detected only a few times. The chain combines TRBV15 with TRBJ2-3, with TRBD2 matching 8 bases. J gave up 11 bases and V 5 bases, and 9 bases lay outside the gene matches. The CDR3 has 13 amino acids. Germline values: CDR1 LNHNV, CDR2 YYDKDF (reference sequence). CDR3 residues: CATSSPSGPLQYF. As DNA, the CDR3 is TGTGCCACCAGCTCTCCTAGCGGGCCATTGCAGTATTTT.

The rearrangement uses TRBV2 and TRBJ1-2; maybe TRBD1 (5 bases). CDR3 length equals 11 residues. CDR1 is SNHLY and CDR2 is FYNNEI in the germline V gene. V was trimmed by 11 bases and J by 3 bases, leaving 10 bases between them. CDR3: CAAGGDYGYTF. The CDR3 DNA is TGTGCCGCTGGGGGGGACTATGGCTACACCTTC.

J is TRBJ2-7 and V is TRBV15; 10 bases agree with TRBD2. Germline lookup yields CDR1 LNHNV and CDR2 YYDKDF (reference sequence). V was clipped by 1 base and J by 5 bases; unmatched bases: 5. There are 15 residues in the CDR3. CDR3 nucleotides: TGTGCCACCAGCAGAGGGGCTAGCGGGAGAAACGAGCAGTACTTC. Translation gives CATSRGASGRNEQYF.

There are a few counts of this clonotype. J is TRBJ2-1 and V is TRBV29-1; 9 bases align to TRBD2. V was pared by 0 bases and J by 10 bases, with 1 base of the junction left unmatched. This CDR3 is 12 amino acids long. Per the germline V gene, CDR1 is SQVTM and CDR2 is ANQGSEA. DNA of the CDR3: TGCAGCGTTGAAGAAGCGGGAGGAGAGCAGTTCTTC. Encoded protein: CSVEEAGGEQFF.

This clonotype has a handful of counts. The chain uses TRBV5-1 and TRBJ2-1, with 11 bases fitting TRBD2. Germline CDR1 SGHRS, CDR2 YFSETQ. Losses at the gene ends were 3 bases for V and 6 bases for J; bases not matched to a gene: 8. This CDR3 spans 16 amino acids. CDR3 amino acids: CASSWETSGTSNEQFF. CDR3 DNA sequence: TGCGCCAGCAGCTGGGAGACTAGCGGGACGTCCAATGAGCAGTTCTTC.

This chain joins TRBV19 and TRBJ1-4; D gene uncertain. In germline, CDR1 is LNHDA, CDR2 SQIVND (reference sequence). This CDR3 is built from 11 residues. V gave up 3 bases and J gave up 8 bases, with 4 bases separating them. This CDR3 reads CASSISEKLFF. The CDR3 DNA sequence: TGTGCCAGTAGTATTAGCGAAAAACTGTTTTTT.

This clonotype has more than one count but fewer than ten. The rearrangement uses TRBV5-1 and TRBJ2-2, with TRBD1 as a possible D gene (6 bases). The V gene's germline CDR1 is SGHRS and CDR2 YFSETQ. This CDR3 has 16 amino acids. V lost 4 bases and J lost 5, with 18 bases in between. The CDR3: CASSQRQESRTGELFF. Written as DNA, the CDR3 is TGCGCCAGCAGCCAGAGACAGGAGAGTCGGACCGGGGAGCTGTTTTTT.

The chain links TRBV28 to TRBJ2-5; a possible D gene is TRBD1 (5 bases). The CDR3 spans 15 residues. CDR1 and CDR2 from the germline V gene are MDHEN and SYDVKM. The V end was cut by 4 bases, the J end by 0 bases, with 12 bases between. Here the CDR3 DNA reads TGTGCCAGCAGTTCTCCGGCACAGGACCAAGAGACCCAGTACTTC. Translation gives CASSSPAQDQETQYF.